The 20 T cell receptor beta chains in this list originate from one sample, sequenced in a study of T cell responses to AZD1222 COVID-19 vaccine. Clones were sequenced by immunoSEQ multiplex PCR, and TCRdb holds only the in-frame ones, with some missing. The sample has some 180,000 clones; around 94% are singletons. Here the sequenced sample was peripheral blood, taken 28 days after the second AZD1222 dose. The receptors were sampled from an adult who received the AZD1222 COVID-19 vaccine.

J is TRBJ2-4 and V is TRBV9; TRBD2 is a possible D gene (5 bases). V was shortened by 0 bases and J by 1 base, with 8 bases between the two germline ends. CDR1 and CDR2 (germline): SGDLS, YYNGEE. CDR3 size: 15 residues. For the CDR3, the DNA is TGTGCCAGCAGCGTAGCGGGATTGGCCAAAAACATTCAGTACTTC. Its protein is CASSVAGLAKNIQYF.

The chain recombines TRBV11-2 with TRBJ2-5; weak D call: TRBD2 (5 bases). Germline V gives CDR1 SGHAT, CDR2 FQNNGV. The CDR3 is made up of 14 amino acids. V shed 5 bases and J shed 6 bases, with 16 bases lying between them. This CDR3 reads CASSVGGPPQTQYF. CDR3 DNA: TGTGCCAGCAGCGTAGGAGGACCCCCCCAGACCCAGTACTTC.

This clone occurred once. The chain is built from TRBV6-1 and TRBJ1-2; tentative D call: TRBD1 (6 bases). The V gene lost 5 bases and the J gene lost 1 base, with 14 bases spanning the gap. Germline lookup yields CDR1 MNHNS and CDR2 SASEGT. The CDR3 consists of 15 residues. CDR3 bases: TGTGCCAGCAGTCATTTAGGACAGATTAACTATGGCTACACCTTC. It is translated as CASSHLGQINYGYTF.

This clone was recorded only once. The J gene is TRBJ2-6, the V gene TRBV13; possible D gene TRBD1, 6 bases. Germline loops: CDR1 PRHDT, CDR2 FYEKMQ (reference sequence). V was clipped by 5 bases and J by 2 bases, with 19 bases between them. This CDR3 has 18 amino acids. CDR3 loop: CASSAADRSHPGANVLTF. The CDR3 coding sequence is TGTGCCAGCAGCGCTGCTGACAGGTCGCACCCTGGGGCCAACGTCCTGACTTTC.

The chain couples TRBV9 to TRBJ2-7, with 10 positions matching TRBD1. V was clipped by 4 bases and J by 5 bases; unmatched bases: 6. The CDR3 totals 14 residues. CDR1 is SGDLS and CDR2 is YYNGEE in the germline V gene. CDR3 sequence: CASSTGTGENEQYF. The CDR3 DNA reads as TGTGCCAGCAGCACAGGGACAGGGGAAAACGAGCAGTACTTC. Complete variable domain (other parts from reference TRBV9 and TRBJ2-7): DSGVTQTPKHLITATGQRVTLRCSPRSGDLSVYWYQQSLDQGLQFLIQYYNGEERAKGNILERFSAQQFPDLHSELNLSSLELGDSALYFCASSTGTGENEQYFGPGTRLTVT.

In its sample, this clone was seen once. The chain has TRBV4-2 and TRBJ1-1; D is ambiguous. CDR3 length equals 14 residues. V lost 3 bases, J lost 1 base, and 9 bases lay in between. CDR1 is LGHNA and CDR2 is YNFKEQ in the germline V gene. In nucleotides, the CDR3 is TGTGCCAGCAGCCACCTACAGAGGAACACTGAAGCTTTCTTT. Translating it yields CASSHLQRNTEAFF.

This clone was seen once. The chain employs TRBV6-5 and TRBJ1-5; D is perhaps TRBD1 (6 bases). The CDR3 extends over 12 amino acids. CDR1 MNHEY and CDR2 SVGAGI come from the germline V gene. Trimming removed 9 bases from V and 4 bases from J, with 10 bases in between. The CDR3 region has the DNA TGTGCCAGTAGGACAGCTAATCAGCCCCAGCATTTT. Translated, it gives CASRTANQPQHF.

This chain's CDR3 is CASSLSGPGDSYGYTF. Here the CDR3 DNA reads TGTGCCAGCAGTTTATCGGGGCCGGGAGATTCCTATGGCTACACCTTC. The chain combines TRBV27 with TRBJ1-2; maybe TRBD1 (5 bases). Trimming took 0 bases from V and 4 from J, leaving 15 bases between them. CDR1 is MNHEY, CDR2 SMNVEV, per germline (reference sequence). This CDR3 spans 16 amino acids.

The V gene is TRBV5-1, the J gene TRBJ1-6; tentative D call: TRBD1 (6 bases). In germline, CDR1 is SGHRS, CDR2 YFSETQ. The CDR3 has 15 residues. Trimming removed 2 bases from V and 8 bases from J, with 14 bases in between. Written as DNA, the CDR3 is TGCGCCAGCAGCTTAGGGGACAATGGGGATTCACCCCTCCACTTT. This encodes CASSLGDNGDSPLHF.

The sample holds one count of this clone. J is TRBJ1-5 and V is TRBV24-1; TRBD1 matches at 10 bases. CDR1 and CDR2 from the germline V gene are KGHDR and SFDVKD. The CDR3 is 15 amino acids. Trimming cost V 9 bases and J 1 base; bases outside gene matches: 5. In DNA, the CDR3 is TGTGCCACCGGGGGGACAGGGGTAAGCAATCAGCCCCAGCATTTT. Its protein product is CATGGTGVSNQPQHF.

The V and J genes are TRBV2 and TRBJ1-5; D is ambiguous. The CDR3 has 14 residues. The V and J ends lost 6 bases and 10 bases respectively, with 19 bases between them. Germline CDR1 SNHLY, CDR2 FYNNEI. The CDR3 DNA reads TGTGCCAGCAGCCCCGATAGGTCTCTCCATCCCCAGCATTTT. Translation: CASSPDRSLHPQHF.

To note about this clone: One end of the junction fails to match germline, which may point to a read error. The rearrangement joins TRBV4-1 to TRBJ1-1, with D perhaps TRBD1 (5 bases). The CDR3 length is 12 residues. Germline V CDR1 and CDR2: MGHRA, YSYEKL. The CDR3 protein is CASSQEEGSGVF. The CDR3 DNA reads TGCGCCAGCAGCCAAGAAGAGGGGTCGGGGGTATTT.

The gene calls are TRBV4-2 and TRBJ2-3, with D uncertain. V shed 0 bases and J shed 6 bases, with 7 bases lying between them. CDR1 and CDR2 from the germline V gene are LGHNA and YNFKEQ. This CDR3 is 13 amino acids long. The CDR3 sequence is CASSQDGVDTQYF. DNA for the CDR3: TGTGCCAGCAGCCAAGATGGTGTGGATACGCAGTATTTT.

The chain carries TRBV27 and TRBJ2-1; possible D gene TRBD2, 6 bases. Germline V gene data show CDR1 as MNHEY and CDR2 as SMNVEV (reference sequence). CDR3 length equals 16 residues. Between the trimmed V and J ends, which lost 2 bases and 2 bases, there was a span of 13 bases. The CDR3 reads CASSLAWRGPYNEQFF. In DNA, the CDR3 is TGTGCCAGCAGTTTAGCTTGGAGGGGTCCCTACAATGAGCAGTTCTTC.

The genes are TRBV14 and TRBJ2-3, with 7 bases fitting TRBD2. CDR3 size: 16 residues. J gave up 3 bases and V 5 bases, and 11 bases lay outside the gene matches. The germline V gene encodes CDR1 SGHDN and CDR2 FVKESK. The CDR3 coding sequence is TGTGCCAGCAGCTTTGGGAGCGGGACCAATACAGATACGCAGTATTTT. Protein product: CASSFGSGTNTDTQYF.

V is TRBV7-3 and J is TRBJ2-2; D is unresolved. V was cut by 5 bases and J by 4 bases, with 11 bases left in between. Germline CDR1 reads SGHTA; CDR2 reads FQGTGA. This CDR3 has 14 amino acids. As DNA, the CDR3 is TGTGCCAGCAGCCTAAAAGGGTCCACCGGGGAGCTGTTTTTT. Its protein product is CASSLKGSTGELFF. Looking up the rest from reference TRBV7-3 and TRBJ2-2 gives the full variable domain: GAGVSQTPSNKVTEKGKYVELRCDPISGHTALYWYRQSLGQGPEFLIYFQGTGAADDSGLPNDRFFAVRPEGSVSTLKIQRTERGDSAVYLCASSLKGSTGELFFGEGSRLTVL.

The rearrangement uses TRBV6-5 and TRBJ1-1; weak D call: TRBD1 (6 bases). Per germline, CDR1 MNHEY and CDR2 SVGAGI. Trimming cost V 0 bases and J 2 bases, with 10 bases left between them. CDR3 size: 15 residues. The chain's CDR3 is CASSYSVGTNTEAFF. CDR3 in DNA: TGTGCCAGCAGTTACTCGGTAGGGACAAACACTGAAGCTTTCTTT.

The chain couples TRBV18 to TRBJ1-4, with D possibly being TRBD1 (5 bases). The CDR3 extends over 15 amino acids. The germline gives CDR1 KGHSH, CDR2 LQKENI. Deletions cut 1 base from V and 7 bases from J, with 13 bases between. The CDR3 sequence: CASSPRGRDGEKLFF. CDR3 bases: TGTGCCAGCTCACCACGGGGCAGGGATGGTGAAAAACTGTTTTTT. Based on the CDR3 plus reference TRBV18 and TRBJ1-4, the full variable domain is NAGVMQNPRHLVRRRGQEARLRCSPMKGHSHVYWYRQLPEEGLKFMVYLQKENIIDESGMPKERFSAEFPKEGPSILRIQQVVRGDSAAYFCASSPRGRDGEKLFFGSGTQLSVL.

This chain joins TRBV3-1 (or the pseudogene TRBV3-2) and TRBJ2-3; no firm D call. Germline CDR1 is LGHDT and CDR2 is YNNKEL (reference sequence). The CDR3 contains 11 residues. V was cut by 5 bases and J by 2 bases, with 2 bases left in between. The CDR3 region is CASSSTDTQYF. In DNA form, the CDR3 reads TGTGCCAGCAGCTCCACAGATACGCAGTATTTT.

This clone showed up just once. V is TRBV5-5 and J is TRBJ1-6; D possibly corresponds to TRBD1 (5 bases). This CDR3 has 16 amino acids. V was pared by 4 bases and J by 9 bases, with 20 bases between. Germline assignment: CDR1 SGHKS and CDR2 YYEKEE (reference sequence). The CDR3 here is CASSVNPGQTISPLHF. The CDR3 DNA reads TGTGCCAGCAGCGTAAACCCAGGGCAGACTATTTCACCCCTCCACTTT.